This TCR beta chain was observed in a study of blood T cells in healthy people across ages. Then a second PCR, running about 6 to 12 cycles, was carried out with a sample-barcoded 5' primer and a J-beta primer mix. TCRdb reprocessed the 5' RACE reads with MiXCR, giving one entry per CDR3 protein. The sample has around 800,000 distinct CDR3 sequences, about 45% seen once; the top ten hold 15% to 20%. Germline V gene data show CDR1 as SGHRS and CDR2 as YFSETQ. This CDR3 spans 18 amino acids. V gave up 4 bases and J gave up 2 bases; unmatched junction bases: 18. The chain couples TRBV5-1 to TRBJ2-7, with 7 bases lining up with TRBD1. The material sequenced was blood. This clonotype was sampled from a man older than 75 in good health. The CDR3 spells CASSPGNRGRGLTYEQYF. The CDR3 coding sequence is TGCGCCAGCAGCCCCGGGAACAGGGGCCGGGGCCTAACCTACGAGCAGTACTTC. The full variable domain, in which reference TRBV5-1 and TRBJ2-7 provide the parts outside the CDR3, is KAGVTQTPRYLIKTRGQQVTLSCSPISGHRSVSWYQQTPGQGLQFLFEYFSETQRNKGNFPGRFSGRQFSNSRSEMNVSTLELGDSALYLCASSPGNRGRGLTYEQYFGPGTRLTVT.